Reported below is one T cell receptor (beta chain). Its antigen remains unknown. These data originate in a study of shared clonotypes between healthy human individuals. General study results and limits: Among donors, the sharing of clonotypes was expected to be influenced by sequencing depth. Inspection by rarefaction showed sorted-subset sequencing to be incomplete despite large depth.

The germline V and J ends were trimmed by 6 bases and 4 bases, with 16 bases remaining between them. Germline CDR1 and CDR2: LNHDA and SQIVND (reference sequence). The CDR3 is 15 amino acids. Sequencing was performed with immunoSEQ multiplex PCR; in TCRdb, only in-frame clones are kept and a portion is missing. The sample includes 2 million to 2.5 million clones, approximately 93% of them seen just once. This sequence was found in a man aged 18-30 years in good health. Some clones in this sample may be carry-over from other donors' samples. The specimen was naive CD4+ T cells from PBMCs. The subset is: CD45RA+ positively selected. This chain joins TRBV19 and TRBJ1-5; no clear D. The CDR3 DNA reads TGTGCCAGTAGCCAATCCTGGATTGATAATCAGCCCCAGCATTTT. Protein: CASSQSWIDNQPQHF.